This note documents a single TCR beta chain sequence. This sample was taken from a study of T cells after yellow fever vaccination. Germline CDR1 SEHNR, CDR2 FQNEAQ (reference sequence). The CDR3 length is 16 residues. V was clipped by 5 bases and J by 5 bases; unmatched bases: 12. TCRdb redid the calling of the 5' RACE reads with MiXCR, one entry per CDR3 protein. This sample yields some 400,000 distinct CDR3 sequences, of which approximately 18% are seen a single time; roughly 19% belongs to the top ten. Sequences were derived from PBMCs, sampled before the yellow fever booster vaccination. The clonotype was recovered from a man between 18 and 29 years old who received the YFV17D yellow fever vaccine. The gene calls are TRBV7-9 and TRBJ2-5; 9 nucleotides align to TRBD2. The CDR3 is CASSPLFGGGAETQYF. In DNA, the CDR3 is TGTGCCAGCAGCCCCCTTTTTGGCGGGGGGGCCGAGACCCAGTACTTC.